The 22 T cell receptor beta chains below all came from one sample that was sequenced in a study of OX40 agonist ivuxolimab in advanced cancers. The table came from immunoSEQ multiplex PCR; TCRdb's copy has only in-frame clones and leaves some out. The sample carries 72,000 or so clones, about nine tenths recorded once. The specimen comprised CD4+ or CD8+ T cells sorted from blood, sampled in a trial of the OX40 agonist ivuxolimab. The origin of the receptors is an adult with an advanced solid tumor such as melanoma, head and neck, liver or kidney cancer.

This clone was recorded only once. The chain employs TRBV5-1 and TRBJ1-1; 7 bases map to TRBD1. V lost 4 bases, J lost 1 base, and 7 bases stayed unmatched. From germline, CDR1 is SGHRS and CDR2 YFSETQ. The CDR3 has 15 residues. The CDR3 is CASSGRDSGNTEAFF. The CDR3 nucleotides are TGCGCCAGCAGCGGACGGGACAGTGGGAACACTGAAGCTTTCTTT. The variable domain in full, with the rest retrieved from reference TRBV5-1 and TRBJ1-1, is KAGVTQTPRYLIKTRGQQVTLSCSPISGHRSVSWYQQTPGQGLQFLFEYFSETQRNKGNFPGRFSGRQFSNSRSEMNVSTLELGDSALYLCASSGRDSGNTEAFFGQGTRLTVV.

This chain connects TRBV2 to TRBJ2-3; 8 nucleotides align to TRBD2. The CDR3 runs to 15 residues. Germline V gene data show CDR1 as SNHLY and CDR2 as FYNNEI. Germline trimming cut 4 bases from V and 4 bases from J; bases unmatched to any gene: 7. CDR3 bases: TGTGCCAGCAGTGTGGAGCGGGGGTCGGCAGATACGCAGTATTTT. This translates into CASSVERGSADTQYF. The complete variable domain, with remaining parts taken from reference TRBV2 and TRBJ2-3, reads EPEVTQTPSHQVTQMGQEVILRCVPISNHLYFYWYRQILGQKVEFLVSFYNNEISEKSEIFDDQFSVERPDGSNFTLKIRSTKLEDSAMYFCASSVERGSADTQYFGPGTRLTVL.

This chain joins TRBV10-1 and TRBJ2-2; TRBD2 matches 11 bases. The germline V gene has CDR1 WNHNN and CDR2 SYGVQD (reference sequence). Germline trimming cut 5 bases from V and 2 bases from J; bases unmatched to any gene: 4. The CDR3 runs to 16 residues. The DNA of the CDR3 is TGCGCCAGCAGTTATGGACTAGCGGGTAACACCGGGGAGCTGTTTTTT. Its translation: CASSYGLAGNTGELFF.

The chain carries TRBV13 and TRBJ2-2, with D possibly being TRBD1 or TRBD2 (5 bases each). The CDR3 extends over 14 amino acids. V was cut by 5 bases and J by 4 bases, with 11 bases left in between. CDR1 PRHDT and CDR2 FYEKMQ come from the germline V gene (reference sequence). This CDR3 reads CASSRRDGTGELFF. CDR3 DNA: TGTGCCAGCAGCCGCAGGGACGGCACCGGGGAGCTGTTTTTT.

This CDR3 reads CASSLGQTYGYTF. DNA of the CDR3: TGTGCCAGCAGTTTAGGACAGACCTATGGCTACACCTTC. J is TRBJ1-2 and V is TRBV28; tentative D call: TRBD1 (6 bases). With 2 bases removed from V and 4 bases from J, the gap between germline ends came to 8 bases. Germline values: CDR1 MDHEN, CDR2 SYDVKM. This CDR3 has 13 residues.

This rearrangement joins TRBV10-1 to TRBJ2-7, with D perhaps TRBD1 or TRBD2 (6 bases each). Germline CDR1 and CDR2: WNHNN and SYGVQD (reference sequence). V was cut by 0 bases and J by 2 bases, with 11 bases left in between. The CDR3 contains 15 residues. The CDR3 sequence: CASSESRGAPYEQYF. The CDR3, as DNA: TGCGCCAGCAGTGAGTCGAGGGGGGCCCCCTACGAGCAGTACTTC.

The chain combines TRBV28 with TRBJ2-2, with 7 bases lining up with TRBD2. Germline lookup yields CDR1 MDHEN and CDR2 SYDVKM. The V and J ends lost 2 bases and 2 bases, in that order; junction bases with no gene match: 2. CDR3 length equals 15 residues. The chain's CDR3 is CASSLLAANTGELFF. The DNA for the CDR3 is TGTGCCAGCAGTTTACTAGCGGCTAACACCGGGGAGCTGTTTTTT.

The CDR3 nucleotides are TGTGCCAGCAGCTCGCGGGATGAGCAGTTCTTC. The encoded protein is CASSSRDEQFF. J is TRBJ2-1 and V is TRBV5-6; tentative D call: TRBD2 (5 bases). V was clipped by 3 bases and J by 8 bases, with 6 bases between them. The CDR3 is 11 residues long. CDR1 SGHDT and CDR2 YYEEEE come from the germline V gene.

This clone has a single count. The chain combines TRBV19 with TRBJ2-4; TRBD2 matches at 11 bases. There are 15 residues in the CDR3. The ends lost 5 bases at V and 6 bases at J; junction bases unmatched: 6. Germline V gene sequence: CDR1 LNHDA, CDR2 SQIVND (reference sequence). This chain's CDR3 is CASSRGLAEGNIQYF. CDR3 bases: TGTGCCAGTAGTCGGGGACTAGCGGAGGGAAACATTCAGTACTTC.

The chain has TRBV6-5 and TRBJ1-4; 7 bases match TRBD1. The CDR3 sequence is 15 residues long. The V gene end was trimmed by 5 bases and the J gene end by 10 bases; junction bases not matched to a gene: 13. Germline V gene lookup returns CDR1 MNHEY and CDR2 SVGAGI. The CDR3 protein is CASSLVTGRGVKLFF. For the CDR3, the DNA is TGTGCCAGCAGTCTAGTGACAGGGCGGGGTGTAAAACTGTTTTTT.

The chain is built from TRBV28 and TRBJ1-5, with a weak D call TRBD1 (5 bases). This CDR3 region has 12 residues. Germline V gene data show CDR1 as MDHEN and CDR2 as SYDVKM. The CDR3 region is CAAGLINQPQHF. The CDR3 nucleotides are TGTGCGGCGGGACTGATAAATCAGCCCCAGCATTTT.

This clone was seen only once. For the CDR3, the DNA is TGCAGCGTTGGGTACACAGATACGCAGTATTTT. It codes for CSVGYTDTQYF. This chain connects TRBV29-1 to TRBJ2-3; D call uncertain. Trimming removed 4 bases at V and 2 bases at J, with 4 bases between. From germline, CDR1 is SQVTM and CDR2 ANQGSEA. This CDR3 comprises 11 residues.

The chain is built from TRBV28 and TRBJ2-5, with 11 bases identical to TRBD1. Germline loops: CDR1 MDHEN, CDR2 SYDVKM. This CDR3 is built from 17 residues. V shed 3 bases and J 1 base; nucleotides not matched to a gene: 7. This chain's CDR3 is CASSLPGTGGGQETQYF. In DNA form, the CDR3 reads TGTGCCAGCAGTTTGCCTGGGACAGGGGGTGGCCAAGAGACCCAGTACTTC.

The CDR3 loop reads CASSRRQGYGSTDTQYF. The CDR3 region has the DNA TGCGCCAGCAGCCGCCGGCAGGGGTACGGGAGCACAGATACGCAGTATTTT. The gene calls are TRBV4-1 and TRBJ2-3, with a tentative D call TRBD1 (6 bases). Trimming left V 4 bases short and J 0 bases short, with 17 bases between. The CDR3 length is 17 residues. Germline CDR1 is MGHRA and CDR2 is YSYEKL.

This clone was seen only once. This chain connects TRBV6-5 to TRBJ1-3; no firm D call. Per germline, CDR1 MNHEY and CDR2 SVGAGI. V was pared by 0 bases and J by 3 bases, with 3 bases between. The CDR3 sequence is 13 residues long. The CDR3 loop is CASSYSGGNTIYF. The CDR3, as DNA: TGTGCCAGCAGTTACTCAGGTGGAAACACCATATATTTT.

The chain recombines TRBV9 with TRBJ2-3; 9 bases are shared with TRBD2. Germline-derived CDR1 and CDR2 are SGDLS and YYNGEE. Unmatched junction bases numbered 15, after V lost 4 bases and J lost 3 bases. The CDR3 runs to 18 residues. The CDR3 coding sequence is TGTGCCAGCAGCCAAGAAGTCCCTGGCGGGAGGGGGACAGATACGCAGTATTTT. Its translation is CASSQEVPGGRGTDTQYF.

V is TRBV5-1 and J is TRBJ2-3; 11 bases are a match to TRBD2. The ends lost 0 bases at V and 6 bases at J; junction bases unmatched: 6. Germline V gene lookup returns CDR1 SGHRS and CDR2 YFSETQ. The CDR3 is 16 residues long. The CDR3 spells CASSLAASGRIDTQYF. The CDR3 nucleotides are TGCGCCAGCAGCTTGGCGGCTAGCGGGAGGATCGATACGCAGTATTTT.

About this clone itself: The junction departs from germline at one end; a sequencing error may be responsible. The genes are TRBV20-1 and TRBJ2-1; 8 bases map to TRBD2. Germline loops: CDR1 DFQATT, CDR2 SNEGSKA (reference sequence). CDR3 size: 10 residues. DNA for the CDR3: TGTAGCGGGGTATACAATGAGCAGTTCTTC. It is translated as CSGVYNEQFF.

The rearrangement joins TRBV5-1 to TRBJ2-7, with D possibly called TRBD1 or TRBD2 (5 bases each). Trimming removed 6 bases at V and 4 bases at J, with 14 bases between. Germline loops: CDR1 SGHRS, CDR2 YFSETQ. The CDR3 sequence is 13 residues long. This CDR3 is CASTNHGGYEQYF. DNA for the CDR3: TGCGCCAGCACTAACCATGGGGGATACGAGCAGTACTTC.

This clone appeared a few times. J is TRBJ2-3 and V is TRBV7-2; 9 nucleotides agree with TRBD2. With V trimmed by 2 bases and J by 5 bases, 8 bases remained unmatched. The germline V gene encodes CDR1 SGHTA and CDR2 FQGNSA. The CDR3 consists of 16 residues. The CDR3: CASSLISGSVGDTQYF. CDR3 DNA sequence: TGTGCCAGCAGCTTAATTAGCGGGAGTGTGGGAGATACGCAGTATTTT.

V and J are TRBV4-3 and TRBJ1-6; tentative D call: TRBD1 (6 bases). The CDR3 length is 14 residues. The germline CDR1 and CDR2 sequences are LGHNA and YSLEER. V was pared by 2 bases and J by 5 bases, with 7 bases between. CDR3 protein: CASSQRQDNSPLHF. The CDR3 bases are TGCGCCAGCAGCCAAAGACAGGATAATTCACCCCTCCACTTT.

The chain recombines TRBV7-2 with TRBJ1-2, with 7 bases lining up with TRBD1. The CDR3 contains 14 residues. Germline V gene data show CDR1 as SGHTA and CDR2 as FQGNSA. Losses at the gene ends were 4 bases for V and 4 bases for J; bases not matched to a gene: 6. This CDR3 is CASSSGQVSYGYTF. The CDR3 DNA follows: TGTGCCAGCAGCTCAGGACAGGTGAGCTATGGCTACACCTTC.